The 23 T cell receptor beta chains given below trace back to one sample, sequenced in a study of blood T cell repertoires in COVID-19. Assay: immunoSEQ multiplex PCR; the TCRdb copy retains only in-frame clones and omits some. The data show over 150,000 clones, 70% to 85% seen once. Sequenced sample: PBMCs or T cells enriched from blood (not recorded which). These receptors came from a woman between 65 and 79 years old in a cohort exposed to, infected with or recovered from COVID-19 (not recorded which).

This clone has just a few counts. The chain has TRBV2 and TRBJ2-3; 15 bases line up with TRBD2. The CDR3 extends over 18 amino acids. CDR1 and CDR2 (germline): SNHLY, FYNNEI. The V segment lost 6 bases and the J segment 2 bases; nucleotides outside the gene matches: 9. The CDR3 region has the DNA TGTGCCAGCAGGGACTCCGGACTAGCGGGAGGGTACACAGATACGCAGTATTTT. Translation gives CASRDSGLAGGYTDTQYF. The complete variable domain, with remaining parts taken from reference TRBV2 and TRBJ2-3, reads EPEVTQTPSHQVTQMGQEVILRCVPISNHLYFYWYRQILGQKVEFLVSFYNNEISEKSEIFDDQFSVERPDGSNFTLKIRSTKLEDSAMYFCASRDSGLAGGYTDTQYFGPGTRLTVL.

This sequence joins TRBV28 and TRBJ1-1; unclear D gene. Germline V gives CDR1 MDHEN, CDR2 SYDVKM. V gave up 2 bases and J gave up 1 base, with 14 bases separating them. The CDR3 runs 16 residues. The CDR3 loop is CASSLRSFQANTEAFF. In nucleotides, the CDR3 is TGTGCCAGCAGTTTACGGTCTTTCCAGGCGAACACTGAAGCTTTCTTT.

The chain's CDR3 is CASSPRPGETQYF. The CDR3 nucleotides are TGTGCCAGCAGCCCGAGACCCGGGGAGACCCAGTACTTC. The rearrangement uses TRBV7-3 and TRBJ2-5; D is undetermined. The germline V gene has CDR1 SGHTA and CDR2 FQGTGA. The V end was cut by 5 bases, the J end by 5 bases, with 12 bases between. CDR3 length: 13 residues.

A remark on this clone: This CDR3 is also generated by other DNA sequences in the sample. The gene calls are TRBV15 and TRBJ2-7; D not resolved. CDR1 LNHNV and CDR2 YYDKDF come from the germline V gene (reference sequence). V was trimmed by 1 base and J by 4 bases, leaving 5 bases between them. The CDR3 has 12 residues. The CDR3 DNA reads TGTGCCACCAGCAGAGCCGGGTACGAGCAGTACTTC. This gives the protein CATSRAGYEQYF.

The gene calls are TRBV18 and TRBJ2-2; TRBD2 agrees at 12 bases. The CDR3 contains 14 residues. Trimming at V came to 2 bases and at J to 9 bases, leaving 1 base not matched to a gene. Germline values: CDR1 KGHSH, CDR2 LQKENI. The CDR3 bases are TGTGCCAGCTCACCAACTAGCGGGAGGAGGGAGCTGTTTTTT. Its protein product is CASSPTSGRRELFF.

V and J are TRBV27 and TRBJ2-2; D is unclear. The CDR3 is made up of 18 amino acids. Germline-derived CDR1 and CDR2 are MNHEY and SMNVEV (reference sequence). The ends were cut back, 1 base at V and 1 base at J, with 16 bases in the middle. CDR3 sequence (DNA): TGTGCCAGCAGTTTATACCTGACCGCCACTATGAACACCGGGGAGCTGTTTTTT. Its translation: CASSLYLTATMNTGELFF.

The chain joins TRBV27 to TRBJ2-7; tentative D call: TRBD2 (6 bases). The V gene's germline CDR1 is MNHEY and CDR2 SMNVEV (reference sequence). The CDR3 is 15 residues long. The V end was cut by 3 bases, the J end by 0 bases, with 12 bases between. This chain's CDR3 is CASSFLAHYSYEQYF. The CDR3 DNA is TGTGCCAGCAGTTTTCTAGCGCACTACTCCTACGAGCAGTACTTC.

V usage is TRBV3-1 (or the pseudogene TRBV3-2) and J usage is TRBJ2-1; 7 bases fit TRBD2. The germline V gene has CDR1 LGHDT and CDR2 YNNKEL (reference sequence). V lost 3 bases, J lost 8 bases, and 7 bases stayed unmatched. There are 14 residues in the CDR3. CDR3 coding DNA: TGTGCCAGCAGCCAGGCGGGAGCGATCTATGAGCAGTTCTTC. It specifies CASSQAGAIYEQFF.

The chain joins TRBV28 to TRBJ1-2, with TRBD1 matching over 8 bases. Germline lookup yields CDR1 MDHEN and CDR2 SYDVKM. The CDR3 is 14 residues long. J gave up 5 bases and V 3 bases, and 5 bases lay outside the gene matches. CDR3 protein: CASSLGRGHYGYTF. The CDR3, as DNA: TGTGCCAGCAGTTTGGGCAGGGGGCATTATGGCTACACCTTC.

This clone appeared once. The rearrangement links TRBV5-1 to TRBJ2-5; TRBD2 matches at 7 bases. Trimming removed 4 bases from V and 5 bases from J; junction bases left unmatched: 8. Germline V lookup: CDR1 SGHRS, CDR2 YFSETQ. The CDR3 spans 14 residues. The CDR3 nucleotides read TGCGCCAGCAGCCCCCTCGACGGGGGGGAGACCCAGTACTTC. Residues: CASSPLDGGETQYF.

The chain employs TRBV5-1 and TRBJ2-7; D might be TRBD2 (6 bases). Between the trimmed V and J ends, which lost 5 bases and 12 bases, there was a span of 21 bases. CDR3 length: 13 residues. The germline V gene has CDR1 SGHRS and CDR2 YFSETQ. The CDR3 DNA reads as TGCGCCAGCAGGCGGGCCGTCCGGGAGCCGCTGTACTTC. Protein product: CASRRAVREPLYF.

The chain has TRBV5-1 and TRBJ2-1, with D tentatively TRBD2 (6 bases). Germline V gives CDR1 SGHRS, CDR2 YFSETQ. The CDR3 loop spans 12 amino acids. With 0 bases removed from V and 9 bases from J, the gap between germline ends came to 7 bases. The CDR3 DNA reads TGCGCCAGCAGCTTGGAGGGAGGTGAGCAGTTCTTC. It is translated as CASSLEGGEQFF. The full variable domain, in which reference TRBV5-1 and TRBJ2-1 provide the parts outside the CDR3, is KAGVTQTPRYLIKTRGQQVTLSCSPISGHRSVSWYQQTPGQGLQFLFEYFSETQRNKGNFPGRFSGRQFSNSRSEMNVSTLELGDSALYLCASSLEGGEQFFGPGTRLTVL.

The chain joins TRBV2 to TRBJ1-5; D is uncertain. This CDR3 region has 14 residues. Germline V gives CDR1 SNHLY, CDR2 FYNNEI. Trimming shortened V by 2 bases and J by 1 base, and 6 bases separated the two germline ends. CDR3 nucleotides: TGTGCCAGCAGTGAATTCCTGAGCAATCAGCCCCAGCATTTT. It translates to CASSEFLSNQPQHF.

The genes are TRBV5-1 and TRBJ1-2, with 7 nucleotides matching TRBD1. CDR3 length equals 14 residues. The ends lost 4 bases at V and 7 bases at J; junction bases unmatched: 10. Germline lookup yields CDR1 SGHRS and CDR2 YFSETQ. CDR3 bases: TGCGCCAGCAGCCCGGGACAGCTTTGGCTTGGCTACACCTTC. Protein product: CASSPGQLWLGYTF.

The chain combines TRBV5-4 with TRBJ2-1; 13 nucleotides agree with TRBD2. The CDR3 runs to 16 residues. Trimming cost V 3 bases and J 6 bases; bases outside gene matches: 6. Germline values: CDR1 SGHNT, CDR2 YYREEE (reference sequence). In nucleotides, the CDR3 is TGTGCCAGCAGCTGGACTAGCGGGAGCTCGGGCAATGAGCAGTTCTTC. This gives the protein CASSWTSGSSGNEQFF.

For the CDR3, the DNA is TGTGCCAGCAGTCCGCAGGTTAACTATGGCTACACCTTC. This encodes CASSPQVNYGYTF. The chain has TRBV27 and TRBJ1-2; the D is unclear. Germline V lookup: CDR1 MNHEY, CDR2 SMNVEV (reference sequence). The V gene lost 5 bases and the J gene lost 1 base, with 8 bases spanning the gap. The CDR3 loop spans 13 amino acids.

The rearrangement links TRBV9 to TRBJ2-1; 8 bases agree with TRBD1. This CDR3 has 15 residues. Germline loops: CDR1 SGDLS, CDR2 YYNGEE. V shed 3 bases and J 5 bases; nucleotides not matched to a gene: 7. The CDR3 DNA follows: TGTGCCAGCAGCGGGACAGGGATGGGGCACAATGAGCAGTTCTTC. The encoded protein is CASSGTGMGHNEQFF.

This clone was seen more than once but under ten times. The genes are TRBV19 and TRBJ2-3; TRBD1 matches at 9 bases. The CDR3 has 15 residues. V trimming: 8 bases; J trimming: 5 bases; junction bases outside the gene matches: 11. CDR1 and CDR2 (germline): LNHDA, SQIVND (reference sequence). CDR3 protein: CASDGGQGSLDTQYF. The DNA for the CDR3 is TGTGCCAGTGATGGGGGACAGGGCTCTTTAGATACGCAGTATTTT. Based on the CDR3 plus reference TRBV19 and TRBJ2-3, the full variable domain is DGGITQSPKYLFRKEGQNVTLSCEQNLNHDAMYWYRQDPGQGLRLIYYSQIVNDFQKGDIAEGYSVSREKKESFPLTVTSAQKNPTAFYLCASDGGQGSLDTQYFGPGTRLTVL.

The chain uses TRBV7-2 and TRBJ2-3, with a weak D call TRBD1 (6 bases). Germline assignment: CDR1 SGHTA and CDR2 FQGNSA. V dropped 6 bases and J dropped 2 bases, with 12 bases sitting between them. The CDR3 is made up of 14 amino acids. CDR3 sequence (DNA): TGTGCCAGCAGACCAGACAGGACCACAGATACGCAGTATTTT. Its protein product is CASRPDRTTDTQYF.

The chain has TRBV29-1 and TRBJ2-5; 9 nucleotides match TRBD2. CDR1 SQVTM and CDR2 ANQGSEA come from the germline V gene. V lost 7 bases, J lost 0 bases, and 3 bases stayed unmatched. This CDR3 region has 13 residues. The CDR3 nucleotides are TGCAGCGCTAGCGGGAAGTACCAAGAGACCCAGTACTTC. Amino acids: CSASGKYQETQYF.

This chain uses TRBV5-4 with TRBJ1-1, with D maybe TRBD1 (6 bases). Trimming stripped 5 bases from V and 4 bases from J, with 15 bases between. This CDR3 has 14 residues. CDR1 and CDR2 (germline): SGHNT, YYREEE (reference sequence). The CDR3 reads CASRVSGGLTEAFF. CDR3 coding DNA: TGTGCCAGCAGAGTGTCGGGGGGCCTCACTGAAGCTTTCTTT.

J is TRBJ2-1 and V is TRBV5-4; 9 bases agree with TRBD2. V was clipped by 0 bases and J by 10 bases; unmatched bases: 8. The germline gives CDR1 SGHNT, CDR2 YYREEE (reference sequence). The CDR3 totals 15 residues. The CDR3 loop is CASSLGTSAAREQFF. The CDR3 bases are TGTGCCAGCAGCTTGGGGACTAGCGCTGCCCGGGAGCAGTTCTTC.

This chain links TRBV9 with TRBJ1-4, with a possible D match to TRBD1 (6 bases). Germline CDR1 SGDLS, CDR2 YYNGEE. The CDR3 is 15 amino acids. Trimming took 4 bases from V and 8 from J, leaving 18 bases between them. The DNA for the CDR3 is TGTGCCAGCAGCACTTCCGGGACACGTGGAGAAAAACTGTTTTTT. This sequence encodes CASSTSGTRGEKLFF.